This passage covers 18 T cell receptor beta chains from one sample sequenced in a study of blood T cell repertoires in COVID-19. The table came from immunoSEQ multiplex PCR; TCRdb's copy has only in-frame clones and leaves some out. The sample carries about 60,000 clones, approximately 86% recorded once. The sequencing input was peripheral blood. Receptor source: a man aged 50 or older with active COVID-19.

The chain is built from TRBV7-9 and TRBJ2-3; no firm D call. V lost 3 bases and J lost 4, with 17 bases in between. In germline, CDR1 is SEHNR, CDR2 FQNEAQ (reference sequence). The CDR3 is 16 amino acids. The CDR3, as DNA: TGTGCCAGCAGCTTGGCCGCGGCCTATGGGTCAGATACGCAGTATTTT. Its translation is CASSLAAAYGSDTQYF.

The chain carries TRBV18 and TRBJ2-5; D is possibly TRBD1 (6 bases). Per the germline V gene, CDR1 is KGHSH and CDR2 is LQKENI. The CDR3 is made up of 16 amino acids. V dropped 4 bases and J dropped 5 bases, with 20 bases sitting between them. The CDR3 protein is CASSLQRGRGSETQYF. Here the CDR3 DNA reads TGTGCCAGCTCACTACAGAGGGGCAGGGGTTCCGAGACCCAGTACTTC.

This chain uses TRBV29-1 with TRBJ2-3, with 7 bases that match TRBD2. J was trimmed by 9 bases and V by 3 bases; bases with no gene match: 6. CDR1 is SQVTM and CDR2 is ANQGSEA in the germline V gene. The CDR3 is 12 residues long. CDR3 DNA sequence: TGCAGCGTTGACCTGCAGGGAGGGACGCAGTATTTT. Residues: CSVDLQGGTQYF.

The chain combines TRBV27 with TRBJ2-7, with TRBD2 identical over 7 bases. The CDR3 sequence is 13 residues long. V gave up 5 bases and J gave up 12 bases; unmatched junction bases: 13. Per the germline V gene, CDR1 is MNHEY and CDR2 is SMNVEV (reference sequence). CDR3 DNA sequence: TGTGCCAGCAGTGCTCTCGAGCGGGGAGACTTGTACTTC. This sequence encodes CASSALERGDLYF.

This chain uses TRBV2 with TRBJ1-5; 8 positions match TRBD1. The V segment lost 4 bases and the J segment 16 bases; nucleotides outside the gene matches: 3. The CDR3 consists of 10 residues. Germline CDR1 SNHLY, CDR2 FYNNEI. The CDR3 DNA reads TGTGCCAGCAGTGGACAGGGGAAACATTTT. It translates to CASSGQGKHF.

The CDR3 sequence is CASSPSWAAPRSNTEAFF. The CDR3 coding sequence is TGTGCCAGTAGTCCTTCCTGGGCTGCGCCAAGATCGAACACTGAAGCTTTCTTT. The chain employs TRBV19 and TRBJ1-1; D unclear. There are 18 residues in the CDR3. Germline values: CDR1 LNHDA, CDR2 SQIVND (reference sequence). Trimming removed 5 bases at V and 1 base at J, with 23 bases between.

The rearrangement joins TRBV10-3 to TRBJ1-5, with 9 bases matching TRBD1. The CDR3 is 15 residues long. Germline CDR1 is ENHRY and CDR2 is SYGVKD. V dropped 10 bases and J dropped 3; count of bases not matched to a gene: 10. The chain's CDR3 is CATAGTGSINQPQHF. CDR3 coding DNA: TGTGCCACTGCCGGGACAGGGTCCATCAATCAGCCCCAGCATTTT.

The rearrangement uses TRBV2 and TRBJ1-5, with TRBD1 as a possible D gene (6 bases). V was clipped by 6 bases and J by 7 bases, with 16 bases between them. The CDR3 covers 14 residues. Germline V gives CDR1 SNHLY, CDR2 FYNNEI. In DNA, the CDR3 is TGTGCCAGCAGCCGCACAGGGAACCTCCAGCCCCAGCATTTT. This sequence encodes CASSRTGNLQPQHF.

V and J are TRBV11-3 and TRBJ2-3; D is undetermined. The CDR3 length is 14 residues. V dropped 6 bases and J dropped 3 bases, with 13 bases sitting between them. The germline CDR1 and CDR2 sequences are SGHNT and YENEEA. This CDR3 reads CASSATAGTDTQYF. The CDR3 coding sequence is TGTGCCAGCAGTGCAACGGCCGGGACAGATACGCAGTATTTT.

The chain couples TRBV18 to TRBJ2-1; D is possibly TRBD2 (5 bases). This CDR3 contains 14 residues. Trimming left V 5 bases short and J 3 bases short, with 11 bases between. The germline V gene encodes CDR1 KGHSH and CDR2 LQKENI. The CDR3 DNA reads as TGTGCCAGCTCAGGTCAGGAGGTCTACAATGAGCAGTTCTTC. Translation gives CASSGQEVYNEQFF.

The chain uses TRBV7-2 and TRBJ1-5; 7 bases agree with TRBD1. Germline V CDR1 and CDR2: SGHTA, FQGNSA. The CDR3 length is 17 residues. Losses at the gene ends were 0 bases for V and 6 bases for J; bases not matched to a gene: 11. The CDR3: CASSLAPGTGVGQPQHF. The CDR3, as DNA: TGTGCCAGCAGCTTAGCCCCCGGAACAGGGGTTGGTCAGCCCCAGCATTTT.

The CDR3 DNA follows: TGTGCCAGTAGTATAGGATGGGGGGTTCGATCGGGCGGGGCCAACGTCCTGACTTTC. It encodes CASSIGWGVRSGGANVLTF. The chain employs TRBV19 and TRBJ2-6; TRBD2 is a possible D gene (6 bases). Trimming cost V 1 base and J 4 bases, with 20 bases left between them. The CDR3 runs 19 residues. The V gene's germline CDR1 is LNHDA and CDR2 SQIVND (reference sequence).

This clone was detected a few times. The sample carries other DNA sequences with the same CDR3. The rearrangement uses TRBV9 and TRBJ1-1; D gene unclear. Between the trimmed V and J ends, which lost 0 bases and 1 base, there was a span of 7 bases. The germline gives CDR1 SGDLS, CDR2 YYNGEE. CDR3 length: 14 residues. CDR3 amino acids: CASSVGRENTEAFF. The CDR3 nucleotides read TGTGCCAGCAGCGTAGGAAGAGAGAACACTGAAGCTTTCTTT. Variable domain in full (rest from reference TRBV9 and TRBJ1-1): DSGVTQTPKHLITATGQRVTLRCSPRSGDLSVYWYQQSLDQGLQFLIQYYNGEERAKGNILERFSAQQFPDLHSELNLSSLELGDSALYFCASSVGRENTEAFFGQGTRLTVV.

CDR3 sequence: CASRLEGTSGGKEELFF. Here the CDR3 DNA reads TGTGCAAGTCGCTTAGAGGGGACTAGCGGGGGGAAGGAGGAGCTGTTTTTT. V is TRBV12-2 and J is TRBJ2-2; the table names TRBD2, a call not compared with the DNA. TRBV12-2 is noted as a pseudogene. The CDR3 length is 17 residues.

The rearrangement joins TRBV9 to TRBJ2-7; 7 nucleotides agree with TRBD2. CDR1 and CDR2 (germline): SGDLS, YYNGEE. The CDR3 is made up of 14 amino acids. V was pared by 2 bases and J by 1 base, with 3 bases of the junction left unmatched. CDR3 sequence reads: CASSVRAGSYEQYF. In DNA form, the CDR3 reads TGTGCCAGCAGCGTTCGAGCGGGGTCCTACGAGCAGTACTTC.

This rearrangement joins TRBV6-6 to TRBJ1-3, with 8 bases identical to TRBD1. This CDR3 has 20 amino acids. V was clipped by 6 bases and J by 1 base; unmatched bases: 20. Germline values: CDR1 MNHNY, CDR2 SVGAGI (reference sequence). The chain's CDR3 is CASSSDPGTRGRGSGNTIYF. Here the CDR3 DNA reads TGTGCCAGCAGCTCCGATCCCGGAACCAGGGGGCGAGGGTCTGGAAACACCATATATTTT.

J is TRBJ1-5 and V is TRBV6-5; possibly TRBD1 for D (5 bases). Germline lookup yields CDR1 MNHEY and CDR2 SVGAGI. This CDR3 region has 13 residues. Trimming took 6 bases from V and 7 from J, leaving 13 bases between them. CDR3 DNA: TGTGCCAGCAGCTACCTTGGGGGGCAGCCCCAGCATTTT. Protein product: CASSYLGGQPQHF.

The V call is TRBV18, the J call TRBJ2-2, with a weak D call TRBD1 (5 bases). The CDR3 runs 14 residues. V was cut by 3 bases and J by 6 bases, with 11 bases left in between. Germline V gene sequence: CDR1 KGHSH, CDR2 LQKENI. The CDR3 DNA sequence: TGTGCCAGCTCACCTCCCCAAGGGGCCGGGGAGCTGTTTTTT. Translation gives CASSPPQGAGELFF. Drawing the rest from reference TRBV18 and TRBJ2-2, the complete variable domain is NAGVMQNPRHLVRRRGQEARLRCSPMKGHSHVYWYRQLPEEGLKFMVYLQKENIIDESGMPKERFSAEFPKEGPSILRIQQVVRGDSAAYFCASSPPQGAGELFFGEGSRLTVL.